Described below is a single TCR beta chain sequence and its context. Amplification used 60 Vbeta primers and 13 Jbeta primers. Assay used: immunoSEQ multiplex PCR; TCRdb lists only in-frame clones, some missing. Found here are about 89,000 clones, about 66% of them singletons; the top ten hold 2.1%. Germline V CDR1 and CDR2: SGHRS, YFSETQ. Trimming removed 5 bases at V and 2 bases at J, with 14 bases between. CDR3 length: 14 amino acids. The data were taken from a study of cytomegalovirus exposure and HLA in healthy donors. Sequencing was performed on PBMCs. The sequence came from a young man in good health and CMV-seronegative. The chain carries TRBV5-1 and TRBJ2-7, with D possibly TRBD1 on 6 matching bases. CDR3 nucleotide sequence: TGCGCCAGCAGAGATGGACAGCGCACCTACGAGCAGTACTTC. It encodes CASRDGQRTYEQYF.